This entry is about one TCR beta chain. Its cognate antigen is unknown. The time point here: recipient sample about 28 days before transplant, after cytoreduction. This sample is part of a study of T cell clonotyping in hematopoietic cell transplantation. Study details: Recipient samples before transplant were obtained post-cytoreduction.

TCRdb keeps only in-frame clones here, not all; method: immunoSEQ multiplex PCR. The table includes approximately 11,000 clones, about 92% detected once. Study results and limitations: At the given depth, recipient repertoires were over 97% de novo clonotypes.

Trimming removed 4 bases from V and 5 bases from J; junction bases left unmatched: 4. Germline V gene lookup returns CDR1 MNHEY and CDR2 SMNVEV (reference sequence). This CDR3 spans 13 amino acids. The V call is TRBV27, the J call TRBJ1-2; TRBD1 matches 7 bases. The TCR was taken from a middle-aged woman with acute myeloid leukemia. Some clones in this sample may be carry-over from other donors' samples. The source was peripheral blood mononuclear cells, collected before stem cell transplant. The chain's CDR3 is CASSYRGSYGYTF. The CDR3 DNA sequence: TGTGCCAGCAGTTACAGGGGATCGTATGGCTACACCTTC.